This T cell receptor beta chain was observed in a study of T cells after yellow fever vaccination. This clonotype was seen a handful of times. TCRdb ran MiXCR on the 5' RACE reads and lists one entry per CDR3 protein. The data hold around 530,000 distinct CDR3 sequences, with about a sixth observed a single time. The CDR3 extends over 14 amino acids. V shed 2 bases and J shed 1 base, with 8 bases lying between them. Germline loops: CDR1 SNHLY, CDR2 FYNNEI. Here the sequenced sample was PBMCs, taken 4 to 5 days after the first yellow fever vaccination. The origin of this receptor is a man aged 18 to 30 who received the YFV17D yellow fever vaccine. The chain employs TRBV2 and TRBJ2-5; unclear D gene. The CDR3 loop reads CASSESTSQETQYF. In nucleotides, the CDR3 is TGTGCCAGCAGTGAATCGACCTCCCAAGAGACCCAGTACTTC.